This T cell receptor beta chain was captured in a study of cytomegalovirus exposure and HLA in healthy donors. Both 60 Vbeta primers and 13 Jbeta primers went into the PCR. The protocol was immunoSEQ multiplex PCR, while the TCRdb copy is restricted to in-frame clones and leaves out a portion. The sample includes 90,000 or so clones, over 55% of them seen just once. The germline gives CDR1 SGHTS, CDR2 YDEGEE. This CDR3 comprises 16 residues. This chain uses TRBV5-8 with TRBJ2-5; possibly TRBD1 for D (5 bases). Judging by the DNA end, TRBJ2-7 fits better; the J call may be wrong. Sequenced material: PBMCs. The receptor's source is a woman between 18 and 29 years old in good health and CMV-seropositive. CDR3 bases: TGTGCCAGCAGCTTGCCCCCGGGTAGGGGTTTCTACGAGCAGTACTTC. Residues: CASSLPPGRGFYEQYF.